This TCR beta chain was profiled in a study of CD8+ T cells in alopecia areata (dated by TCRdb to the late 2010s). Some background on the complete study: Treated patients were enrolled in an open-label pilot trial of oral tofacitinib, 5 to 10 mg twice daily, for moderate-to-severe alopecia areata. Biopsies were taken from tofacitinib-treated patients at baseline and at 4 and 24 weeks of treatment, and a later scalp biopsy was taken in several of the tofacitinib-treated patients. TCRbeta CDR3 regions were amplified by immunoSEQ multiplex PCR using 35 Vbeta forward and 13 Jbeta reverse primers. Tofacitinib was given for 6 to 18 months, followed by 6 months of follow-up off drug to assess delayed response and recurrence. The SALT score, which quantifies the percentage of affected scalp surface area, was used to measure disease severity in treated patients. In humans, TCRbeta sequencing was performed on scalp tissue and on sorted CD4+ and CD8+ peripheral blood T cells from healthy controls and from patients with patchy or totalis/universalis alopecia areata. In both human patients and the C3H/HeJ mouse model, the study applied high-throughput TCRbeta sequencing to look at T cell clonal expansion in alopecia areata. RNA came from the PAXgene miRNA kit for fixed scalp, the miRNeasy kit for PBMCs, and the RNeasy kit for mouse skin. Clonality in the scalp was compared among normal scalp (n=4), patchy alopecia areata scalp (n=8), and alopecia totalis/universalis scalp (n=8). What the work shows at the level of the full study, not this receptor alone: Because the treated cohort was small and had only one nonresponder, larger studies are needed to examine links between baseline CD8+ expansion and response. Shared TCR sequences between patients were less evident than in mice, which may be partly attributable to HLA diversity in the patient population. Tofacitinib significantly lowered scalp clonality and the number of expanded CD8+ clones among the top 100 scalp clones. Compared with normal scalp, lesional scalp, particularly in alopecia totalis/universalis, had higher clonality and more expanded CD8+ clones, which suggests antigenic drive. Scalp TCR repertoire analysis is complicated because resident alphabeta T cells in normal human skin are also sequenced, whereas mouse skin is dominated by gammadelta T cells. During tofacitinib treatment, many expanded lesional clones remained in scalp and blood, and this persistence may partly explain relapse after treatment is stopped.

The CDR1 and CDR2 encoded by the germline V gene (reference sequence) are DFQATT and SNEGSKA. Counted from cysteine to phenylalanine, this CDR3 has 11 amino acids. Here the CDR3 DNA is all that survives: 33 bases in frame from base 1. V and J lose 3 bases and 8 bases, and a span of 10 bases separates them. According to the study, the label for this sample's time point signals: more than three weeks on oral tofacitinib. Sample treatment or condition, as interpreted from the label and publication: oral pan-JAK inhibitor, 5-10 mg twice daily. Lesional scalp punch biopsies and peripheral blood were collected from alopecia areata patients. PBMCs were separated by density centrifugation and stained for CD3, CD4 and CD8, after which CD4+ and CD8+ T cells were sorted on a FACSAria. This clone was seen only once. The target of this receptor is not known. Base qualities are not at hand, and no much larger clone is one base apart.

To prepare the library, the immunoSEQ multiplex PCR assay was applied. RNA was extracted from all samples and reverse transcribed into cDNA as template for TCR sequencing. SuperScript III was used for first-strand cDNA synthesis, primed with a 2:1 mix of oligo-dT and random hexamers. Amplification bias was assessed with a synthetic immune receptor repertoire, and residual bias was removed computationally. The published analysis was carried out like this. Raw reads were preprocessed for error removal, and CDR3 was defined according to IMGT conventions as running from the conserved cysteine to phenylalanine. Clonality was computed by normalizing Shannon entropy by log2 of the number of productive unique TCRs and subtracting the result from 1. CD4 or CD8 identity of scalp clones was inferred by cross-referencing scalp TCRbeta sequences with sorted blood CD4 and CD8 repertoires. TCRdb provides this immuneACCESS table in a form limited to in-frame rearrangements. Some clones are lacking; in checked studies, under half of them reflect an unresolved V gene, and why the rest are absent is not known. V, J and clone size are those of that table, while D and trimming were read from the DNA. The sample profile shows some 220,000 clones; roughly 56% of them were found once. The ten largest clones take up 1.5% to 2% of the sample.

The chain employs TRBV20-1 and TRBJ1-1; D gene: possibly TRBD1, on 5 matching bases. The sequence derives from a human donor with alopecia areata. Sequences were derived from CD4+ T cells sorted from blood, sampled at week 4, from a patient treated with tofacitinib. Read as DNA, the sequence is TGCAGTGCTAGTGCGTCAGGGGAAGCTTTCTTT. Its coded protein is CSASASGEAFF.